This is a list of T cell receptor beta chains from one sample in a study of shared clonotypes between healthy human individuals. Clones were sequenced by immunoSEQ multiplex PCR, and TCRdb holds only the in-frame ones, with some missing. The sample contains about 700,000 clones, around 92% of which appear only once. The sequenced sample consisted of naive CD8+ T cells sorted from blood. These receptors were collected from a man between 25 and 39 years old in good health. Both conserved end residues are part of each CDR3. The D gene is left open where the match is weak. Expanded clones get a size class; other rows say once, few or many, or leave the size out.

size: NA; J: TRBJ2-1; D: NA; V: TRBV11-2; length: 12; CDR3: CASSFGQAEQFF; DNA: TGTGCCAGCAGCTTTGGCCAAGCTGAGCAGTTCTTC
size: NA; J: TRBJ2-7; D: TRBD2; V: TRBV6-5; length: 16; CDR3: CASSWGLAGSGREQYF; DNA: TGTGCCAGCAGTTGGGGACTAGCGGGATCGGGACGCGAGCAGTACTTC
size: once; J: TRBJ1-2; D: NA; V: TRBV14; length: 13; CDR3: CASSPYLGIGYTF; DNA: TGTGCCAGCAGCCCCTATCTCGGAATTGGCTACACCTTC
size: NA; J: TRBJ2-7; D: TRBD2; V: TRBV28; length: 16; CDR3: CASSAGLAEGEGEQYF; DNA: TGTGCCAGCAGTGCCGGACTAGCAGAAGGGGAAGGCGAGCAGTACTTC
size: NA; J: TRBJ2-7; D: NA; V: TRBV7-9; length: 16; CDR3: CASSLEIGRSSYEQYF; DNA: TGTGCCAGCAGCTTAGAGATAGGGAGGAGCTCCTACGAGCAGTACTTC
size: NA; J: TRBJ2-6; D: NA; V: TRBV5-8; length: 15; CDR3: CASSFGVSGANVLTF; DNA: TGTGCCAGCAGCTTCGGGGTCTCTGGGGCCAACGTCCTGACTTTC
size: NA; J: TRBJ1-1; D: TRBD1; V: TRBV28; length: 17; CDR3: CASSSPVLDRVHTEAFF; DNA: TGTGCCAGCAGTTCCCCCGTCTTGGACAGGGTGCACACTGAAGCTTTCTTT
size: NA; J: TRBJ1-2; D: NA; V: TRBV5-6; length: 16; CDR3: CASSSSMDGAIYGYTF; DNA: TGTGCCAGCAGCTCGTCGATGGACGGCGCGATCTATGGCTACACCTTC
size: NA; J: TRBJ2-5; D: NA; V: TRBV6-5; length: 13; CDR3: CARFRGRLETQYF; DNA: TGTGCCCGCTTTCGGGGGCGTTTAGAGACCCAGTACTTC
size: few; J: TRBJ1-5; D: TRBD1; V: TRBV7-9; length: 15; CDR3: CASSSLDRDAQPQHF; DNA: TGTGCCAGCAGCTCTCTGGACAGGGATGCTCAGCCCCAGCATTTT
size: NA; J: TRBJ1-5; D: TRBD1; V: TRBV28; length: 14; CDR3: CASSQIQGTQPQHF; DNA: TGTGCCAGCAGCCAAATACAGGGGACTCAGCCCCAGCATTTT
size: once; J: TRBJ2-5; D: NA; V: TRBV4-3; length: 13; CDR3: CASSQDQGETQYF; DNA: TGCGCCAGCAGCCAAGACCAGGGGGAGACCCAGTACTTC
size: once; J: TRBJ2-7; D: NA; V: TRBV30; length: 16; CDR3: CAWSSGSGGFGYEQYF; DNA: TGTGCCTGGAGTTCCGGGTCTGGCGGGTTCGGGTACGAGCAGTACTTC
size: once; J: TRBJ2-2; D: NA; V: TRBV27; length: 14; CDR3: CASSPLAPPGELFF; DNA: TGTGCCAGCAGTCCCCTAGCCCCCCCTGGGGAGCTGTTTTTT
size: NA; J: TRBJ1-4; D: TRBD1; V: TRBV9; length: 15; CDR3: CASSAYRGINEKLFF; DNA: TGTGCCAGCAGCGCCTACAGGGGGATTAATGAAAAACTGTTTTTT
size: NA; J: TRBJ1-2; D: NA; V: TRBV7-2; length: 12; CDR3: CASSLGGYGYTF; DNA: TGTGCCAGCAGCTTAGGTGGCTATGGCTACACCTTC
size: NA; J: TRBJ2-7; D: TRBD2; V: TRBV7-3; length: 17; CDR3: CASSLREAGTSSHEQYF; DNA: TGTGCCAGCAGCTTAAGGGAGGCCGGGACTAGTAGCCACGAGCAGTACTTC
size: NA; J: TRBJ2-5; D: TRBD2; V: TRBV5-1; length: 13; CDR3: CASQERGVETQYF; DNA: TGCGCCAGCCAGGAACGGGGGGTGGAGACCCAGTACTTC
size: NA; J: TRBJ2-1; D: NA; V: TRBV29-1; length: 12; CDR3: CSAERQSNEQFF; DNA: TGCAGCGCAGAGAGACAGTCCAATGAGCAGTTCTTC
size: NA; J: TRBJ2-7; D: NA; V: TRBV29-1; length: 13; CDR3: CSALRGSSYEQYF; DNA: TGCAGCGCCCTGAGAGGGAGCTCCTACGAGCAGTACTTC
size: NA; J: TRBJ2-3; D: TRBD2; V: TRBV27; length: 14; CDR3: CASSLGTSVDTQYF; DNA: TGTGCCAGCAGTCTGGGAACTAGCGTAGATACGCAGTATTTT
size: once; J: TRBJ2-7; D: NA; V: TRBV2; length: 14; CDR3: CASCVRRAWNEQYF; DNA: TGTGCCAGCTGCGTCCGGCGCGCCTGGAACGAGCAGTACTTC
size: NA; J: TRBJ2-1; D: NA; V: TRBV27; length: 13; CDR3: CASTDRLPNEQFF; DNA: TGTGCCAGCACAGACAGGCTCCCCAATGAGCAGTTCTTC
size: NA; J: TRBJ2-1; D: TRBD1; V: TRBV10-3; length: 20; CDR3: CAISEFGRGPRYPSYNEQFF; DNA: TGTGCCATCAGTGAGTTCGGCAGGGGGCCCCGGTATCCTTCCTACAATGAGCAGTTCTTC
size: once; J: TRBJ2-1; D: NA; V: TRBV9; length: 14; CDR3: CASSVGQGLNEQFF; DNA: TGTGCCAGCAGCGTAGGGCAGGGGCTCAATGAGCAGTTCTTC
size: NA; J: TRBJ1-5; D: TRBD1; V: TRBV27; length: 14; CDR3: CASSLGQLNQPQHF; DNA: TGTGCCAGCAGTTTGGGACAGCTCAATCAGCCCCAGCATTTT
size: few; J: TRBJ1-2; D: TRBD1; V: TRBV6-1; length: 15; CDR3: CASRETGTGDYGYTF; DNA: TGTGCCAGCAGGGAGACAGGGACGGGGGACTATGGCTACACCTTC
size: NA; J: TRBJ2-7; D: NA; V: TRBV11-2; length: 17; CDR3: CASSLRLLVRDSYEQYF; DNA: TGTGCCAGCAGCTTACGTTTATTGGTTCGGGACTCCTACGAGCAGTACTTC
size: NA; J: TRBJ2-5; D: NA; V: TRBV7-2; length: 14; CDR3: CASSLNRVQETQYF; DNA: TGTGCCAGCAGCTTAAACAGGGTCCAAGAGACCCAGTACTTC
size: once; J: TRBJ1-2; D: NA; V: TRBV15; length: 15; CDR3: CATSRVGRGNYGYTF; DNA: TGTGCCACCAGCAGAGTGGGGAGGGGTAACTATGGCTACACCTTC
size: NA; J: TRBJ2-1; D: NA; V: TRBV7-9; length: 15; CDR3: CASSALALSYNEQFF; DNA: TGTGCCAGCAGCGCCCTAGCGCTCTCCTACAATGAGCAGTTCTTC
size: NA; J: TRBJ1-4; D: NA; V: TRBV11-2; length: 14; CDR3: CASSLVIPGEKLFF; DNA: TGTGCCAGCAGCTTAGTTATCCCTGGGGAAAAACTGTTTTTT
size: NA; J: TRBJ1-1; D: NA; V: TRBV14; length: 14; CDR3: CASSPHPSNTEAFF; DNA: TGTGCCAGCAGTCCACACCCGTCGAACACTGAAGCTTTCTTT
size: NA; J: TRBJ1-5; D: NA; V: TRBV10-3; length: 15; CDR3: CAIGGFVDSNQPQHF; DNA: TGTGCCATCGGAGGGTTTGTGGATAGCAATCAGCCCCAGCATTTT
size: once; J: TRBJ1-1; D: NA; V: TRBV18; length: 19; CDR3: CASSTSEGQAFSENTEAFF; DNA: TGTGCCAGCTCAACAAGCGAAGGGCAGGCGTTCTCGGAGAACACTGAAGCTTTCTTT
size: NA; J: TRBJ1-2; D: NA; V: TRBV9; length: 11; CDR3: CASLRRGGYTF; DNA: TGTGCCAGCCTGAGAAGGGGCGGCTACACCTTC
size: once; J: TRBJ1-1; D: NA; V: TRBV25-1; length: 13; CDR3: CASSDGGLTEAFF; DNA: TGTGCCAGCAGTGATGGGGGGCTCACTGAAGCTTTCTTT
size: few; J: TRBJ2-7; D: TRBD2; V: TRBV28; length: 14; CDR3: CASRGSGMKYEQYF; DNA: TGTGCCAGCAGGGGTAGCGGGATGAAGTACGAGCAGTACTTC
size: NA; J: TRBJ2-2; D: NA; V: TRBV27; length: 12; CDR3: CASSLRSGELFF; DNA: TGTGCCAGCAGTTTACGTTCCGGGGAGCTGTTTTTT
size: NA; J: TRBJ2-1; D: TRBD2; V: TRBV11-2; length: 13; CDR3: CASRVGRSDEQFF; DNA: TGTGCCAGCAGGGTCGGGAGGTCCGATGAGCAGTTCTTC
size: NA; J: TRBJ2-5; D: NA; V: TRBV7-6; length: 15; CDR3: CASSLGAAHQETQYF; DNA: TGTGCCAGCAGCTTAGGAGCAGCACACCAAGAGACCCAGTACTTC
size: NA; J: TRBJ2-7; D: NA; V: TRBV27; length: 14; CDR3: CASSYSSQSYEQYF; DNA: TGTGCCAGCAGTTACTCTAGCCAATCCTACGAGCAGTACTTC
size: NA; J: TRBJ2-7; D: NA; V: TRBV19; length: 15; CDR3: CASSIAGRSADEQYF; DNA: TGTGCCAGTAGTATTGCAGGGAGGAGTGCGGACGAGCAGTACTTC
size: NA; J: TRBJ1-2; D: NA; V: TRBV6-4; length: 16; CDR3: CASRKDATGVSYGYTF; DNA: TGTGCCAGCAGAAAGGACGCGACAGGTGTGAGCTATGGCTACACCTTC
size: NA; J: TRBJ2-1; D: TRBD1; V: TRBV5-1; length: 14; CDR3: CASSLGQGLDEQFF; DNA: TGCGCCAGCAGCTTGGGACAGGGTTTGGATGAGCAGTTCTTC
size: NA; J: TRBJ1-1; D: NA; V: TRBV19; length: 13; CDR3: CASSRHQNTEAFF; DNA: TGTGCCAGTAGTAGACACCAGAACACTGAAGCTTTCTTT
size: NA; J: TRBJ2-1; D: NA; V: TRBV28; length: 14; CDR3: CASSLEGSYNEQFF; DNA: TGTGCCAGCAGTTTGGAGGGCTCCTACAATGAGCAGTTCTTC
size: NA; J: TRBJ2-7; D: TRBD2; V: TRBV6-6; length: 13; CDR3: CASSSGGSYEQYF; DNA: TGTGCCAGCAGTTCGGGGGGGTCCTACGAGCAGTACTTC
size: NA; J: TRBJ2-5; D: TRBD1; V: TRBV7-9; length: 16; CDR3: CASSSRRQGYNETQYF; DNA: TGTGCCAGCAGCTCCCGAAGACAGGGGTACAATGAGACCCAGTACTTC
size: NA; J: TRBJ2-3; D: NA; V: TRBV6-5; length: 14; CDR3: CASSQLRYTDTQYF; DNA: TGTGCCAGCAGTCAATTACGATATACAGATACGCAGTATTTT
size: NA; J: TRBJ2-1; D: NA; V: TRBV4-1; length: 14; CDR3: CASSPLGGYNEQFF; DNA: TGCGCCAGCAGCCCCCTTGGAGGGTACAATGAGCAGTTCTTC
size: NA; J: TRBJ2-7; D: NA; V: TRBV14; length: 13; CDR3: CASSQRGTYEQYF; DNA: TGTGCCAGCAGCCAACGGGGCACCTACGAGCAGTACTTC
size: NA; J: TRBJ2-3; D: NA; V: TRBV21-1; length: 18; CDR3: CASSARGLANDSTDTQYF; DNA: TGTGCCAGCAGCGCCCGCGGACTAGCGAACGACAGCACAGATACGCAGTATTTT
size: NA; J: TRBJ1-4; D: TRBD1; V: TRBV10-2; length: 14; CDR3: CASSEGQGLEKLFF; DNA: TGCGCCAGCAGTGAGGGACAGGGGCTCGAAAAACTGTTTTTT
size: NA; J: TRBJ1-5; D: TRBD1; V: TRBV18; length: 15; CDR3: CASSPEQGAGQPQHF; DNA: TGTGCCAGCTCACCGGAGCAGGGGGCAGGTCAGCCCCAGCATTTT